This record looks at one TCR beta chain sequence and its context. What it recognizes is unknown. The data were obtained in a study of cytomegalovirus exposure and HLA in healthy donors. About the research overall: The approximately 600 first-cohort repertoires shared a platform with the 130 or so validation repertoires, as reported in a later analysis. Whole-study findings and limits: Altogether, 160 or so TCR beta chains were recorded as cytomegalovirus-associated. The tendency of first-cohort TCR clusters to co-occur in the 90 to 150 validation repertoires was the finding of a later analysis.

Measured with immunoSEQ multiplex PCR; TCRdb has only the in-frame clones, and not every one. The sample lists more than 95,000 clones; roughly 90% were seen once. The roughly 120-subject validation cohort, separate from the roughly 700-subject first cohort, included the donors. Per germline, CDR1 SEHNR and CDR2 FQNEAQ (reference sequence). The V and J ends lost 5 bases and 4 bases respectively, with 15 bases between them. The CDR3 length is 14 residues. The TCR comes from a woman between 18 and 30 years old in good health and CMV-seronegative. This chain links TRBV7-9 with TRBJ2-7; D might be TRBD2 (6 bases). Material for sequencing was PBMCs. CDR3 coding DNA: TGTGCCAGCAGCCCGGAGGGTTATTCTTACGAGCAGTACTTC. Translation: CASSPEGYSYEQYF.